The 2 T cell receptor beta chains reported below all come from one sample, sequenced in a study of blood T cell repertoires in COVID-19. Clones were sequenced by immunoSEQ multiplex PCR, and TCRdb holds only the in-frame ones, with some missing. The sample lists around 170,000 clones, around 83% seen once, with approximately 1.5% in the top ten. The specimen was peripheral blood. Every receptor here comes from a human donor in a cohort sampled during active COVID-19.

V is TRBV19 and J is TRBJ2-7; maybe TRBD2 (6 bases). CDR3 length equals 14 residues. Germline V lookup: CDR1 LNHDA, CDR2 SQIVND (reference sequence). Trimming stripped 7 bases from V and 1 base from J, with 14 bases between. CDR3 residues: CASMGGEVSYEQYF. In nucleotides, the CDR3 is TGTGCCAGTATGGGGGGAGAGGTGTCCTACGAGCAGTACTTC.

The gene calls are TRBV6-1 and TRBJ1-5; TRBD1 aligns across 7 bases. The CDR3 sequence is 16 residues long. The V segment lost 0 bases and the J segment 2 bases; nucleotides outside the gene matches: 4. CDR1 and CDR2 (germline): MNHNS, SASEGT. The CDR3 bases are TGTGCCAGCAGTGAAGCTGGGACAGAACGCAATCAGCCCCAGCATTTT. Its translation: CASSEAGTERNQPQHF.